The sequence of this TCR beta chain was determined in a study of cytomegalovirus exposure and HLA in healthy donors. Unmatched junction bases numbered 5, after V lost 4 bases and J lost 3 bases. CDR1 is GTSNPN, CDR2 SVGIG, per germline (reference sequence). This CDR3 region has 13 residues. The PCR contained 60 Vbeta and 13 Jbeta primers. Repertoires were generated with immunoSEQ multiplex PCR, while TCRdb's copy carries only in-frame clones and drops some. Of about 180,000 clones in the sample, approximately 82% were seen once. Material: PBMCs. The rearrangement joins TRBV30 to TRBJ1-1; 7 nucleotides line up with TRBD1. The TCR was taken from a woman in her 30s in good health and CMV-seronegative. CDR3 sequence reads: CAWTSQGYTEAFF. The CDR3 DNA is TGTGCCTGGACCTCACAGGGGTACACTGAAGCTTTCTTT. The entire variable domain, with the rest obtained from reference TRBV30 and TRBJ1-1, is as follows: SQTIHQWPATLVQPVGSPLSLECTVEGTSNPNLYWYRQAAGRGLQLLFYSVGIGQISSEVPQNLSASRPQDRQFILSSKKLLLSDSGFYLCAWTSQGYTEAFFGQGTRLTVV.